This TCR beta chain appears in the sequencing data of a study of T-cell reconstitution after alpha-beta-depleted transplantation in children. This clonotype was seen only a few times. Its specificity is unknown. Preparation of the TCRbeta library was carried out with unique molecular identifiers. A single record per CDR3 protein comes from TCRdb applying MiXCR to the PCR reads. The sample yields about 200,000 distinct CDR3 sequences, about 7% seen once. The CDR3 consists of 13 residues. The V gene lost 6 bases and the J gene lost 1 base, with 12 bases spanning the gap. CDR1 and CDR2 from the germline V gene are SQVTM and ANQGSEA. Study-level points and caveats: Some patients showed high day-60 TCRbeta diversity, which derived from surviving recipient T cells and thymic progenitors. A year had passed since transplant, and T-cell counts and diversity by then came mostly from newly produced T cells.

The material was PBMCs, obtained before TCRalphabeta/CD19-depleted stem cell transplant. The rearrangement links TRBV29-1 to TRBJ1-1; a weak D match, TRBD1 (6 bases). This TCR derives from a boy aged 2 to 10 with acute lymphoblastic leukemia, due to receive a stem cell transplant. The CDR3 is CSVAGHPNTEAFF. The CDR3 nucleotides are TGCAGCGTGGCGGGACACCCGAACACTGAAGCTTTCTTT.